This is a list of T cell receptor beta chains from one sample in a study of cytomegalovirus exposure and HLA in healthy donors. Only in-frame clones appear in the TCRdb table, and some are missing; sequencing was by immunoSEQ multiplex PCR. The sample yields 150,000 to 180,000 clones, about 86% seen once. Sequencing input: PBMCs. The receptors derive from a human donor in good health. Both conserved end residues are part of each CDR3. The size entry is marked missing in some rows and otherwise reads once, few, many or a size class.

CDR3aa,v_gene,j_gene,abundance
CASSSPAAGYTF,TRBV28,TRBJ1-2,-
CASSGTKIGNEQFF,TRBV2,TRBJ2-1,-
CASSYSGRGRMGEQYF,TRBV6-5,TRBJ2-7,-
CSVDGEGLADTQYF,TRBV29-1,TRBJ2-3,-
CAWGALQETQYF,TRBV30,TRBJ2-5,-
CSVGAPNQPQHF,TRBV29-1,TRBJ1-5,few
CASSLRLAGVYEQYF,TRBV27,TRBJ2-7,-
CASSPDSGRAYNEQFF,TRBV11-3,TRBJ2-1,-
CSVSDRGQETQYF,TRBV29-1,TRBJ2-5,-
CSGTMQETQYF,TRBV29-1,TRBJ2-5,once
CASSQDRGPYNEQFF,TRBV7-9,TRBJ2-1,-
CASSLGAGAEQFF,TRBV11-3,TRBJ2-1,-
CSVTPEGYTF,TRBV29-1,TRBJ1-2,-
CASSARGSQPQHF,TRBV9,TRBJ1-5,-
CASSSGMTEAFF,TRBV9,TRBJ1-1,-